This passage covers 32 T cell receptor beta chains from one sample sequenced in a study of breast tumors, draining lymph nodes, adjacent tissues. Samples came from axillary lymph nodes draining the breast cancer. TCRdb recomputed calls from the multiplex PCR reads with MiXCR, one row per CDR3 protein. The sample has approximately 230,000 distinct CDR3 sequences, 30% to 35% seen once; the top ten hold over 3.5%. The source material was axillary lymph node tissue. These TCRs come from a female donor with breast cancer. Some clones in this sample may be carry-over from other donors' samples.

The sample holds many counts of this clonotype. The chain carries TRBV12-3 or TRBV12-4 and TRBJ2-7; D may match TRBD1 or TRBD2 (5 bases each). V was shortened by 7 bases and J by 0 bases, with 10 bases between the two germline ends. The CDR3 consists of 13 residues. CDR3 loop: CASTPGSSYEQYF. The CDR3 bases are TGTGCCAGCACCCCAGGGAGCTCCTACGAGCAGTACTTC.

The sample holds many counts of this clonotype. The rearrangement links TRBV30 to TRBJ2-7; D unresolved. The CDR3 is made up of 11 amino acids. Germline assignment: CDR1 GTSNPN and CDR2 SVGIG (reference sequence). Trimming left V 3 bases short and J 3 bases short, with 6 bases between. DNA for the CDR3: TGTGCCTGGAGCGACCACTACGAGCAGTACTTC. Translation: CAWSDHYEQYF.

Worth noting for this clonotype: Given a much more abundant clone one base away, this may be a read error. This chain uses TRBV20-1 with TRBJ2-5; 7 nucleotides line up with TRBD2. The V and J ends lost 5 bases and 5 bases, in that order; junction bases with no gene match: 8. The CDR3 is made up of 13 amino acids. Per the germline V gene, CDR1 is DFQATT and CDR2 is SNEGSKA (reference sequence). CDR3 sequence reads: CSALREGGETQYF. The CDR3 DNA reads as TGCAGTGCTCTAAGGGAGGGCGGTGAGACCCAGTACTTC.

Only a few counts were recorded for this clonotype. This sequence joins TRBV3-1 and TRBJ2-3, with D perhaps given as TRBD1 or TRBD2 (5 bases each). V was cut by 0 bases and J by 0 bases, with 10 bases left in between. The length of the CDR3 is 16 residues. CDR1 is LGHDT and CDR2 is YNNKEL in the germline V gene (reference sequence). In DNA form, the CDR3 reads TGTGCCAGCAGCCAAGATCTCGGGGCTAGCACAGATACGCAGTATTTT. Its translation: CASSQDLGASTDTQYF.

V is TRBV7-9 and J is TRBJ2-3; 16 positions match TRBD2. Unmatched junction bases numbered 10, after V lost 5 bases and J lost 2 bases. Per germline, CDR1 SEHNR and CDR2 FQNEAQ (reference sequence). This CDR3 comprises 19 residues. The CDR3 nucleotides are TGTGCCAGCAGCCGAGGGACTAGCGGGGGGGCCGGGAACACAGATACGCAGTATTTT. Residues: CASSRGTSGGAGNTDTQYF. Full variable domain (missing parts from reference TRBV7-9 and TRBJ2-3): DTGVSQNPRHKITKRGQNVTFRCDPISEHNRLYWYRQTLGQGPEFLTYFQNEAQLEKSRLLSDRFSAERPKGSFSTLEIQRTEQGDSAMYLCASSRGTSGGAGNTDTQYFGPGTRLTVL.

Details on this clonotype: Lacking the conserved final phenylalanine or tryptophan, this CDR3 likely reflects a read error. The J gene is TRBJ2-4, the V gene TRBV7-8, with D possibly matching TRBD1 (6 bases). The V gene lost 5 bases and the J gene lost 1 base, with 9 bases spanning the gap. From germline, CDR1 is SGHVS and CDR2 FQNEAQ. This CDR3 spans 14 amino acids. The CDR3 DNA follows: TGTGCCAGCAGCGAGGGGGAGGCCAAAAACATTCAGTACCTC. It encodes CASSEGEAKNIQYL.

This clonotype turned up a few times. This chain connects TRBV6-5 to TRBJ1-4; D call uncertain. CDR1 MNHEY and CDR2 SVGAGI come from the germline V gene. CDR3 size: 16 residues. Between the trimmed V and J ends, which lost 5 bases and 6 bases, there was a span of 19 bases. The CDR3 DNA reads TGTGCCAGCAGTCAAGCGGGAACGGGAGACGATGAAAAACTGTTTTTT. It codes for CASSQAGTGDDEKLFF.

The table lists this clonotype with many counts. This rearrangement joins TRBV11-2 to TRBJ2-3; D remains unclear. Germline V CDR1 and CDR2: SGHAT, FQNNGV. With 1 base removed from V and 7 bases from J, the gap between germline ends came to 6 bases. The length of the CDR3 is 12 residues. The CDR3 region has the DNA TGTGCCAGCAGCTTAGGGTCGAATACGCAGTATTTT. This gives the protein CASSLGSNTQYF.

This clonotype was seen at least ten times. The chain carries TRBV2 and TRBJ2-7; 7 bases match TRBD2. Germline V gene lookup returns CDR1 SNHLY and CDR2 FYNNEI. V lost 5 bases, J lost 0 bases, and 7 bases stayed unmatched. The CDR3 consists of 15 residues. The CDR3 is CASSQASGYSYEQYF. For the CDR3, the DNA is TGTGCCAGCAGTCAGGCTAGCGGTTACTCCTACGAGCAGTACTTC.

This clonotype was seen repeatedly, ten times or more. The CDR3 DNA is TGTGCCAGTATGAGGGCACAGGGCGGGAATCAGCCCCAGCATTTT. This codes for CASMRAQGGNQPQHF. This chain links TRBV19 with TRBJ1-5, with D possibly being TRBD1 (6 bases). The CDR3 runs to 15 residues. Germline V CDR1 and CDR2: LNHDA, SQIVND (reference sequence). The V gene lost 7 bases and the J gene lost 4 bases, with 17 bases spanning the gap.

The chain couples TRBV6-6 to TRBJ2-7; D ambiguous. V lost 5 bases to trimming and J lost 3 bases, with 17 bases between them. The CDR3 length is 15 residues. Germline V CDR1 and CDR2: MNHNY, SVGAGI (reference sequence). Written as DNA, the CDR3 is TGTGCCAGCAGTCCCGGCAGGAGCCCAATCTACGAGCAGTACTTC. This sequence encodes CASSPGRSPIYEQYF.

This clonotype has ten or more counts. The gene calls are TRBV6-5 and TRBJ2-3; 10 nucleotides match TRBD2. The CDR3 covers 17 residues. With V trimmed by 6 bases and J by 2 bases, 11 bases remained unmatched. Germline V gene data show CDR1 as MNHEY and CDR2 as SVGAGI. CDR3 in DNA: TGTGCCAGCAGGAGGGGAACTAGCGGGATCCTCACAGATACGCAGTATTTT. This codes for CASRRGTSGILTDTQYF.

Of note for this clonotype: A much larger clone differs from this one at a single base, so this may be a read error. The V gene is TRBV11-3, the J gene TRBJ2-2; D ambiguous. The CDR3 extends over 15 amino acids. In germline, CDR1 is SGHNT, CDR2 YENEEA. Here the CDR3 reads CASSLDGENTGELFF. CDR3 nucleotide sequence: TGTGCCAGCAGCCTAGACGGCGAGAACACCGGGGAGCTGTTTTTT.

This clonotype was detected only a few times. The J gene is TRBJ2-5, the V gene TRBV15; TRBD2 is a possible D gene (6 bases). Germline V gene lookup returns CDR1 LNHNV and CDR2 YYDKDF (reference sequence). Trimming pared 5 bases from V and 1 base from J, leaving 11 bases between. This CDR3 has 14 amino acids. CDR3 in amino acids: CATSEKRVQETQYF. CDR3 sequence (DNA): TGTGCCACCAGCGAGAAGCGGGTCCAAGAGACCCAGTACTTC.

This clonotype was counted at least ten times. The CDR3: CASSVTWNTGELFF. CDR3 coding DNA: TGTGCCAGCAGCGTAACCTGGAACACCGGGGAGCTGTTTTTT. The chain employs TRBV9 and TRBJ2-2; D not resolved. This CDR3 contains 14 residues. Germline CDR1 SGDLS, CDR2 YYNGEE. V lost 1 base to trimming and J lost 1 base, with 5 bases between them.

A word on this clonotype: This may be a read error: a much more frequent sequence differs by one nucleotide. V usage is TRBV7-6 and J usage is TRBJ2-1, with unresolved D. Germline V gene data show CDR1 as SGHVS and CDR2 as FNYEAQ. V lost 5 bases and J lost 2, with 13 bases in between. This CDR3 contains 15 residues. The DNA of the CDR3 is TGTGCCAGCAGCCCGCCTGAGCTGGCCTACAATGAGCAGTTCTTC. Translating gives CASSPPELAYNEQFF. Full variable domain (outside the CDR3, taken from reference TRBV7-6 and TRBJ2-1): GAGVSQSPRYKVTKRGQDVALRCDPISGHVSLYWYRQALGQGPEFLTYFNYEAQQDKSGLPNDRFSAERPEGSISTLTIQRTEQRDSAMYRCASSPPELAYNEQFFGPGTRLTVL.

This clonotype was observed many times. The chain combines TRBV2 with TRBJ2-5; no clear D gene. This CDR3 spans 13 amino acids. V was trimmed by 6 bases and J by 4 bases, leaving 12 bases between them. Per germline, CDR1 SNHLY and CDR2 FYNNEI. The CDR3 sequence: CASRAWPGETQYF. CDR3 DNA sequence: TGTGCCAGCAGGGCCTGGCCAGGAGAGACCCAGTACTTC.

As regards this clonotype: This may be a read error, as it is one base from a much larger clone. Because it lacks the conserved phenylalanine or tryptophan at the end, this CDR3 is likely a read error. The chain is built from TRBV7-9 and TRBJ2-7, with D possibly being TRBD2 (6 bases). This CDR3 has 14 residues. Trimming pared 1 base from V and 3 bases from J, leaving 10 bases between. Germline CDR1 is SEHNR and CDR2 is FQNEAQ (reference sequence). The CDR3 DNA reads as TGTGCCAGCAGCTTAGGTAGCGGAATCTACGAGCAGTACCTC. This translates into CASSLGSGIYEQYL.

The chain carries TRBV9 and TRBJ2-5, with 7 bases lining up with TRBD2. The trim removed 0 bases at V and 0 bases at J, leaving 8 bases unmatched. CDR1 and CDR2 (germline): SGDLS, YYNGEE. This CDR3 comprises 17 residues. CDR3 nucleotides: TGTGCCAGCAGCGTAGCGGGAGGCTCCTACAACCAAGAGACCCAGTACTTC. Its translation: CASSVAGGSYNQETQYF.

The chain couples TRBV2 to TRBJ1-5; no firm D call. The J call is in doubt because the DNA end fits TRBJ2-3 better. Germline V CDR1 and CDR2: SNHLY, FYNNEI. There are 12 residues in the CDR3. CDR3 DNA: TGTGCCAGCATCGATTCCACAGATACGCAGTATTTT. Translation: CASIDSTDTQYF.

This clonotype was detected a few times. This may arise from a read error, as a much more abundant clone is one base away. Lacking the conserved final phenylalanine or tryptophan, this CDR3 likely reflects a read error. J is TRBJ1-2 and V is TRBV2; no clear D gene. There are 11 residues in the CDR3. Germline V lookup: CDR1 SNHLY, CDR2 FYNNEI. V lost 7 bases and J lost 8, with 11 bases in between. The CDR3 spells CASNWREGYTS. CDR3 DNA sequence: TGTGCCAGCAATTGGAGGGAGGGCTACACCTCC.

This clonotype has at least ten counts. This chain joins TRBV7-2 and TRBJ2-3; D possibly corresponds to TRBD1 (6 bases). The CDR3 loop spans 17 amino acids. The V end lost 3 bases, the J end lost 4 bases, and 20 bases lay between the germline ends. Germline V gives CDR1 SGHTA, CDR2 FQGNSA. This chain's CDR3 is CASSLMWDTAFSDTQYF. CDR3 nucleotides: TGTGCCAGCAGCTTGATGTGGGACACCGCATTTTCAGATACGCAGTATTTT.

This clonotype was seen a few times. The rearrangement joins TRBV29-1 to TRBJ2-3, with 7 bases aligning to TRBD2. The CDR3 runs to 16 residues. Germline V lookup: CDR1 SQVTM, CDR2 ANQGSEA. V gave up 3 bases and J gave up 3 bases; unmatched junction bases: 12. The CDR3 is CSVEEDVGGGTDTQYF. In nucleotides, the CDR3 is TGCAGCGTTGAGGAAGATGTGGGGGGGGGAACAGATACGCAGTATTTT.

The CDR3 is CASSSGTGDFSGNTIYF. The CDR3 DNA reads as TGTGCCAGCAGTTCCGGGACAGGGGACTTCTCTGGAAACACCATATATTTT. V and J are TRBV5-5 and TRBJ1-3, with 10 bases matching TRBD1. V dropped 5 bases and J dropped 0; count of bases not matched to a gene: 8. The CDR3 consists of 17 residues. Germline CDR1 SGHKS, CDR2 YYEKEE (reference sequence).

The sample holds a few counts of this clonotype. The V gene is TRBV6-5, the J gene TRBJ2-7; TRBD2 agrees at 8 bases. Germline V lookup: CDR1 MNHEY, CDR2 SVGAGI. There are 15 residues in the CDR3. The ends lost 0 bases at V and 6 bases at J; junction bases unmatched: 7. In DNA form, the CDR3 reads TGTGCCAGCAGTTACTCATCAGCGGGAGTCTCCGAGCAGTACTTC. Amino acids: CASSYSSAGVSEQYF.

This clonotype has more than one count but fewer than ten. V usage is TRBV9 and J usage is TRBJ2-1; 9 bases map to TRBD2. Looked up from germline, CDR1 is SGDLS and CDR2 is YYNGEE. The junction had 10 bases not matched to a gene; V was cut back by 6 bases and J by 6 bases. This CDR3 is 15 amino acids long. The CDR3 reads CASNLGGGVTNEQFF. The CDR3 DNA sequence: TGTGCCAGCAACCTTGGCGGGGGGGTAACCAATGAGCAGTTCTTC.

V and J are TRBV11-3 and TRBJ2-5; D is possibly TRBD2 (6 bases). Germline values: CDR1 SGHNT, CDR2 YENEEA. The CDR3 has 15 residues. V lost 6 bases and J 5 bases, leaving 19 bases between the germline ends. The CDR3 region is CASRPRDPREETQYF. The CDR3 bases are TGTGCCAGCAGGCCTCGGGACCCCCGGGAGGAGACCCAGTACTTC. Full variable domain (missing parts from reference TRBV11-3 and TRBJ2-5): EAGVVQSPRYKIIEKKQPVAFWCNPISGHNTLYWYLQNLGQGPELLIRYENEEAVDDSQLPKDRFSAERLKGVDSTLKIQPAELGDSAVYLCASRPRDPREETQYFGPGTRLLVL.

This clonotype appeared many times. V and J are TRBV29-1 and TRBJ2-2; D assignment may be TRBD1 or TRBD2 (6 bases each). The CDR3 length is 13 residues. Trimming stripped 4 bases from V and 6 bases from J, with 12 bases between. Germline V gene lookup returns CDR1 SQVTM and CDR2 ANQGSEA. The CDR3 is CSVVIGGAGELFF. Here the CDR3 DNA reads TGCAGCGTTGTAATCGGGGGCGCCGGGGAGCTGTTTTTT.

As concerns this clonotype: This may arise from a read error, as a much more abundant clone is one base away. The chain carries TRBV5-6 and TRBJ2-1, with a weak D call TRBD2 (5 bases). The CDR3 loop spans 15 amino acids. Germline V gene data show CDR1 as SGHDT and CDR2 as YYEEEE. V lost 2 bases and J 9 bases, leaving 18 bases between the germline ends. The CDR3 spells CASSFWSPTEGEQFF. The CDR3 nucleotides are TGTGCCAGCAGCTTTTGGAGTCCCACAGAGGGTGAGCAGTTCTTC.

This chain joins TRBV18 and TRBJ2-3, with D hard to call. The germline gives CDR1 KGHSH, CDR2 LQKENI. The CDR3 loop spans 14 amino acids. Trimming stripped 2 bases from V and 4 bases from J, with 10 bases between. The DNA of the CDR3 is TGTGCCAGCTCACCAGCGCCCGGAGCAGATACGCAGTATTTT. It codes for CASSPAPGADTQYF.

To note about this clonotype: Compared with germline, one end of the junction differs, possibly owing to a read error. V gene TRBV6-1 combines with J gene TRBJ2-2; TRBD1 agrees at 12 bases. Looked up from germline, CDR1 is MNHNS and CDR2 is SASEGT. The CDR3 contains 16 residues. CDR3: CASSLRGTGGTGELLF. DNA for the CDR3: TGTGCCAGCAGCCTAAGGGGGACAGGGGGCACCGGGGAGCTGTTGTTT.

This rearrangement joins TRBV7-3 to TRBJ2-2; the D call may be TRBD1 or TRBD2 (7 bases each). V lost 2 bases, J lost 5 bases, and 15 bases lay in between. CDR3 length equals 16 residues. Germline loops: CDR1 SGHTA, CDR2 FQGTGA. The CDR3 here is CASSLQGGGLTGELFF. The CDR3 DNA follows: TGTGCCAGCAGCTTACAGGGGGGGGGACTAACCGGGGAGCTGTTTTTT.